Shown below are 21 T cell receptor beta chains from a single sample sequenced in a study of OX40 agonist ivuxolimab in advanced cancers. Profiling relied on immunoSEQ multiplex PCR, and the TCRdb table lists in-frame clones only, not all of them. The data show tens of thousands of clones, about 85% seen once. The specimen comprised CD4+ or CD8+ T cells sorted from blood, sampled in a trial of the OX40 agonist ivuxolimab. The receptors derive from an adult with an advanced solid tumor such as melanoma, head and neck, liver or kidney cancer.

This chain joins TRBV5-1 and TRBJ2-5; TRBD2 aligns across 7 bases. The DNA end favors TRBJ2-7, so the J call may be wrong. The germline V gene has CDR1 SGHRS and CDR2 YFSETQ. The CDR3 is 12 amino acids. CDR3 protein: CASSLSGDEQYF. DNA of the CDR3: TGCGCCAGCAGCTTGAGCGGGGACGAGCAGTACTTC.

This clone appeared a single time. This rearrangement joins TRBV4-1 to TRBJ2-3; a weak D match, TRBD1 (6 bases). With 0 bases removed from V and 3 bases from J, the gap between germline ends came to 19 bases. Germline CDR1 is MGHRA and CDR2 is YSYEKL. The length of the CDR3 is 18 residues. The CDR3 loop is CASSQEGGTGWRTDTQYF. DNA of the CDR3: TGCGCCAGCAGCCAAGAAGGGGGAACAGGGTGGAGGACAGATACGCAGTATTTT.

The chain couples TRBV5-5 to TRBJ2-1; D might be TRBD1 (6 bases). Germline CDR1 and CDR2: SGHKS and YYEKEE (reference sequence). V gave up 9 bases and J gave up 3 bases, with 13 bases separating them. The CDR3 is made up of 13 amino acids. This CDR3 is CATSPRGYNEQFF. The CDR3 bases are TGTGCCACCTCGCCCAGGGGCTACAATGAGCAGTTCTTC. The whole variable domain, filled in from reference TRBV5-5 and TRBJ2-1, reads DAGVTQSPTHLIKTRGQQVTLRCSPISGHKSVSWYQQVLGQGPQFIFQYYEKEERGRGNFPDRFSARQFPNYSSELNVNALLLGDSALYLCATSPRGYNEQFFGPGTRLTVL.

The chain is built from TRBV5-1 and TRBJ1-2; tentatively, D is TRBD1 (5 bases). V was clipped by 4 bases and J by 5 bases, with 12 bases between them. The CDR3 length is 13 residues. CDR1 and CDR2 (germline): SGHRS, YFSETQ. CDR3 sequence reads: CASSVDNRYGYTF. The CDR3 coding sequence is TGCGCCAGCAGCGTGGACAACAGATATGGCTACACCTTC.

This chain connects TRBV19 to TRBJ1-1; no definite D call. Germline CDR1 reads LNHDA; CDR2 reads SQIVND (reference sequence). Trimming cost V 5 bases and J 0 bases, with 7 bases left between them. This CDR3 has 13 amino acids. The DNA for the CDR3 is TGTGCCAGTAGTCGGGCCCTGAACACTGAAGCTTTCTTT. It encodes CASSRALNTEAFF.

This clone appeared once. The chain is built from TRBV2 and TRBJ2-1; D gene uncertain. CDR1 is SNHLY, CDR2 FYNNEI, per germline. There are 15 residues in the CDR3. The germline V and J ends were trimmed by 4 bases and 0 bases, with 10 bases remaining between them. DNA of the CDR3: TGTGCCAGCAGTGCGGTGGAAAGCTCCTACAATGAGCAGTTCTTC. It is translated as CASSAVESSYNEQFF.

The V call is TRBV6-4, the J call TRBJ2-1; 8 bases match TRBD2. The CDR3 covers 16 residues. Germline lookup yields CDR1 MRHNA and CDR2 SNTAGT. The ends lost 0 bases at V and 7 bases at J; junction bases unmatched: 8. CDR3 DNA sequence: TGTGCCAGCAGTGACTCGCCGGGACTAGGGGGGAATGAGCAGTTCTTC. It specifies CASSDSPGLGGNEQFF.

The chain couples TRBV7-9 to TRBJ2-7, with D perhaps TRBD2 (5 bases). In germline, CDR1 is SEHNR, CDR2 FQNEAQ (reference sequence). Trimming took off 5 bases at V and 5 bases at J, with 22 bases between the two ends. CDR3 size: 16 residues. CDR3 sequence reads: CASSHPNDGESDEQYF. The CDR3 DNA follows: TGTGCCAGCAGCCACCCAAACGATGGGGAGTCCGACGAGCAGTACTTC.

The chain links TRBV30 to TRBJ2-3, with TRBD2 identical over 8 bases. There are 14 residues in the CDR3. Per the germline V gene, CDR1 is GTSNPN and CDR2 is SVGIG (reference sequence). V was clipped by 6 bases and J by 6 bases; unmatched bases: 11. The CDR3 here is CACLREAGGDTQYF. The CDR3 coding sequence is TGTGCCTGTCTGCGGGAGGCCGGGGGGGATACGCAGTATTTT.

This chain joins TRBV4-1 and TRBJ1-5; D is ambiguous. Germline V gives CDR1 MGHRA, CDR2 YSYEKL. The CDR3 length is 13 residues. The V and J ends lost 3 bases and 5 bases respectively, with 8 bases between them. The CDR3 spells CASSQLRDQPQHF. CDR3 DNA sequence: TGCGCCAGCAGCCAGTTGCGTGATCAGCCCCAGCATTTT.

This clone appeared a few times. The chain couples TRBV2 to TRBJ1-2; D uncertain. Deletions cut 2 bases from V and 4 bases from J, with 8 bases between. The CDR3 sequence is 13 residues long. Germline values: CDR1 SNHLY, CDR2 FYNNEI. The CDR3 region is CASSERQVYGYTF. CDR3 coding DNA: TGTGCCAGCAGTGAAAGGCAAGTCTATGGCTACACCTTC.

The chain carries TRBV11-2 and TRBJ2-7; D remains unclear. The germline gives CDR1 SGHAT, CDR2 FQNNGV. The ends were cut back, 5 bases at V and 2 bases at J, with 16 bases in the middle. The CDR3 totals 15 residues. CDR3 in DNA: TGTGCCAGCAGCCCCGACGGGCACCGTGCCTACGAGCAGTACTTC. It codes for CASSPDGHRAYEQYF.

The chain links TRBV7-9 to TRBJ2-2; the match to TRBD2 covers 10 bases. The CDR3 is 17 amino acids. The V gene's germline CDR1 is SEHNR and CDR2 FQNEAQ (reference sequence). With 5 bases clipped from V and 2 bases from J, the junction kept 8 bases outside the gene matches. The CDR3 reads CASSPRSLAGNTGELFF. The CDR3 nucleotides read TGTGCCAGCAGCCCTCGCTCACTAGCGGGAAACACCGGGGAGCTGTTTTTT.

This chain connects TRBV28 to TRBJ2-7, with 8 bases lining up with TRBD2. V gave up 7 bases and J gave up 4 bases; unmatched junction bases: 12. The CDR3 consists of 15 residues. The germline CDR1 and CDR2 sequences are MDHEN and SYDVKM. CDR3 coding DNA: TGTGCCAGCACCCACGGGATAGCGGGGCTTTACGAGCAGTACTTC. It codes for CASTHGIAGLYEQYF. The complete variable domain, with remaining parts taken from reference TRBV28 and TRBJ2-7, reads DVKVTQSSRYLVKRTGEKVFLECVQDMDHENMFWYRQDPGLGLRLIYFSYDVKMKEKGDIPEGYSVSREKKERFSLILESASTNQTSMYLCASTHGIAGLYEQYFGPGTRLTVT.

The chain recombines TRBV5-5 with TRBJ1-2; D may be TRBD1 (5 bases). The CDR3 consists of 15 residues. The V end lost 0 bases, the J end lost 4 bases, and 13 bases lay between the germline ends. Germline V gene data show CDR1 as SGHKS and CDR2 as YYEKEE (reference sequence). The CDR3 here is CASSLVGVGSYGYTF. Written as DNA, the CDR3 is TGTGCCAGCAGCTTGGTAGGGGTCGGGAGCTATGGCTACACCTTC. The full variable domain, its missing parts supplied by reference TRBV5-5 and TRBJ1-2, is DAGVTQSPTHLIKTRGQQVTLRCSPISGHKSVSWYQQVLGQGPQFIFQYYEKEERGRGNFPDRFSARQFPNYSSELNVNALLLGDSALYLCASSLVGVGSYGYTFGSGTRLTVV.

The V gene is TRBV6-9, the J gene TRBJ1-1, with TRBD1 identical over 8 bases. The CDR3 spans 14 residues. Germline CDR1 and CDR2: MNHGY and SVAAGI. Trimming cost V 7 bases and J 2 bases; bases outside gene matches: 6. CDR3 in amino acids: CASNRQGTNTEAFF. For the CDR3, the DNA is TGTGCCAGCAATAGACAGGGGACAAACACTGAAGCTTTCTTT.

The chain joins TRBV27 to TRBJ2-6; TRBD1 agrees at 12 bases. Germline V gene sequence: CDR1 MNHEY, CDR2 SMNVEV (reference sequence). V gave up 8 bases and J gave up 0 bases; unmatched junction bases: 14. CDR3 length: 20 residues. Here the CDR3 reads CASSPPGQGAWNSGANVLTF. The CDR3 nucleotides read TGTGCCAGCTCCCCACCGGGACAGGGGGCCTGGAACTCTGGGGCCAACGTCCTGACTTTC.

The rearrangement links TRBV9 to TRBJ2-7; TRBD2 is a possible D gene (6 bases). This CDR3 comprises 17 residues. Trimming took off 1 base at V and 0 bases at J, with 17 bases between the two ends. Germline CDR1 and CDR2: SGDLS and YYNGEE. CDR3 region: CASSVTPSWGGSYEQYF. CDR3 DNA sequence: TGTGCCAGCAGCGTAACCCCGTCGTGGGGAGGCTCCTACGAGCAGTACTTC.

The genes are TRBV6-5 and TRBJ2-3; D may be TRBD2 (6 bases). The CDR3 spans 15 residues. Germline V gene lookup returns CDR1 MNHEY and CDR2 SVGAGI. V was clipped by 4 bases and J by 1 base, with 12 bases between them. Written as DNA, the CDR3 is TGTGCCAGCAGTTTGGAGGGAGCTGGCACAGATACGCAGTATTTT. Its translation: CASSLEGAGTDTQYF.

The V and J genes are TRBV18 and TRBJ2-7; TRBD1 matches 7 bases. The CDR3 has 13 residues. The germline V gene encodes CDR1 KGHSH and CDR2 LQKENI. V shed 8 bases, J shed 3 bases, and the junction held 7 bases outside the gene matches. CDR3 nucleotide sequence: TGTGCCAGCGAGGACAGGAGTAACTACGAGCAGTACTTC. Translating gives CASEDRSNYEQYF.

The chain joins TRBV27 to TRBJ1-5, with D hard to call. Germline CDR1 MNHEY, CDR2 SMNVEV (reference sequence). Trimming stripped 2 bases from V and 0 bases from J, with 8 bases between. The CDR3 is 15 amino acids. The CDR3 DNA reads TGTGCCAGCAGTTTAATGGGCTTTAGCAATCAGCCCCAGCATTTT. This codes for CASSLMGFSNQPQHF.